This TCR beta chain was recorded in a study of shared clonotypes between healthy human individuals. Study background: Per donor, three plates held CD4 naive cells, three held CD4 memory, two held CD8 naive and one held CD8 memory. Overall study results and limits: Depth was large, yet rarefaction showed that sorted-subset sequencing was incomplete.

Notes on this clone: The target antigen is unknown.

The V and J ends lost 7 bases and 7 bases, in that order; junction bases with no gene match: 10. Germline V lookup: CDR1 SQVTM, CDR2 ANQGSEA. The CDR3 consists of 12 residues. The method was immunoSEQ multiplex PCR; TCRdb's version includes in-frame clones alone and lacks a portion of them. The table shows 800,000 to 950,000 clones, with 95% to 97% occurring only once. The naive CD8 subset, CD45RO-negative cells positively selected for CCR7, excluded terminally differentiated effector memory CD45RA+ cells. Sequencing input: naive CD8+ T cells sorted from blood. The chain has TRBV29-1 and TRBJ2-7, with 7 bases fitting TRBD2. This receptor was obtained from a man aged 30 to 45 in good health. The CDR3 spells CSAKGEGEEQYF. The CDR3 region has the DNA TGCAGCGCTAAAGGGGAGGGAGAGGAGCAGTACTTC.